In its sample, the clone carrying this T cell receptor beta chain was seen a few times. Its target is not known. The sample belongs to a study of T cell responses to AZD1222 COVID-19 vaccine. Study results and limitations: Vaccine-related CD4 TCRs covered spike, predominating at 160-218 and 743-854. There were mostly white British donors and more females than males, and clonal diversity was possibly underestimated. The reported proportion of spike-specific TCRs targeting unmutated variant regions was nearly half.

CDR3 size: 15 residues. CDR1 MDHEN and CDR2 SYDVKM come from the germline V gene. Trimming at V came to 6 bases and at J to 0 bases, leaving 6 bases not matched to a gene. Sequencing was performed with immunoSEQ multiplex PCR; in TCRdb, only in-frame clones are kept and a portion is missing. The data show 95,000 to 150,000 clones, 92% seen once. This clonotype was obtained from an adult in good health. Sequencing used peripheral blood, obtained on day 0 of AZD1222 vaccination. V gene TRBV28 combines with J gene TRBJ2-3, with 7 bases lining up with TRBD1. The CDR3 reads CASRQTGASTDTQYF. In nucleotides, the CDR3 is TGTGCCAGCAGGCAAACAGGGGCAAGCACAGATACGCAGTATTTT.